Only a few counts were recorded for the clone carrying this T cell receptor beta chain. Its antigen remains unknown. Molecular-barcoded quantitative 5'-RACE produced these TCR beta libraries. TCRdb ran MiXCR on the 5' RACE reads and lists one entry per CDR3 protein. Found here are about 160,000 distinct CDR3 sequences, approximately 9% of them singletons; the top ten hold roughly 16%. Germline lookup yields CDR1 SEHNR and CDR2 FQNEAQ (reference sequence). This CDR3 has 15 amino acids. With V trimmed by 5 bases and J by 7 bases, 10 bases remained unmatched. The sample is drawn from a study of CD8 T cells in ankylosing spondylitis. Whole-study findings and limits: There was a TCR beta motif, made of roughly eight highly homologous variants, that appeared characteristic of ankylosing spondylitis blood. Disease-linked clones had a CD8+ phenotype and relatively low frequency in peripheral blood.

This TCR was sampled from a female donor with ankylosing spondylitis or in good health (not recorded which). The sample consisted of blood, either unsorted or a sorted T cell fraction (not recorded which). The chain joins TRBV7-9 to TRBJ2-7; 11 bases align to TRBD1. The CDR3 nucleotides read TGTGCCAGCAGCCCAAAAAGGACAGGGGGCAATGAGCAGTACTTC. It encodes CASSPKRTGGNEQYF.